One sample yielded the 14 T cell receptor beta chains listed below, sequenced in a study of vaccination effects on CD4 cells after COVID-19. These receptors' antigens are unknown. Before sequencing, viral peptide pools were used by the ViraFEST assay to expand antigen-specific CD4+ T cells. Cells that had been cultured for 9 to 10 days were the source of isolated CD4+ T cells. Vaccination of participants consisted of two doses of either the BNT162b2 or mRNA-1273 vaccine. Only in-frame clones appear in the TCRdb table, and some are missing; sequencing was by immunoSEQ multiplex PCR. The profile shows about 66,000 clones, roughly 76% of them singletons. Sequencing was performed on CD4+ T cells from PBMCs cultured with HCoV-OC43 spike peptides, taken after COVID-19 vaccination. Subset reported: HCoV-OC43 spike overlapping peptide pool stimulation. These receptors were obtained from a human donor who received a COVID-19 vaccine.

This clone appeared a single time. The rearrangement joins TRBV29-1 to TRBJ1-3; TRBD1 matches 7 bases. The germline V gene encodes CDR1 SQVTM and CDR2 ANQGSEA. Trimming cost V 6 bases and J 0 bases; bases outside gene matches: 11. The CDR3 is 16 amino acids. CDR3 sequence: CSVSTGTALSGNTIYF. In DNA form, the CDR3 reads TGCAGCGTGAGCACCGGGACAGCCCTCTCTGGAAACACCATATATTTT. The entire variable domain, with the rest obtained from reference TRBV29-1 and TRBJ1-3, is as follows: SAVISQKPSRDICQRGTSLTIQCQVDSQVTMMFWYRQQPGQSLTLIATANQGSEATYESGFVIDKFPISRPNLTFSTLTVSNMSPEDSSIYLCSVSTGTALSGNTIYFGEGSWLTVV.

The CDR3 here is CASSPRDEVSPLHF. In DNA form, the CDR3 reads TGTGCCAGCAGCCCAAGGGATGAGGTATCACCCCTCCACTTT. This chain connects TRBV3-1 (or the pseudogene TRBV3-2) to TRBJ1-6; unclear D gene. Trimming removed 4 bases from V and 10 bases from J, with 14 bases in between. CDR1 is LGHDT, CDR2 YNNKEL, per germline (reference sequence). The CDR3 is 14 residues long.

The chain is built from TRBV6-1 and TRBJ1-1; no clear D gene. Germline loops: CDR1 MNHNS, CDR2 SASEGT. The CDR3 loop spans 14 amino acids. The V end lost 0 bases, the J end lost 3 bases, and 8 bases lay between the germline ends. The CDR3 loop is CASSEAFTDTEAFF. In DNA form, the CDR3 reads TGTGCCAGCAGTGAAGCGTTTACCGACACTGAAGCTTTCTTT.

V usage is TRBV7-9 and J usage is TRBJ2-1; the D is unclear. The CDR3 is 12 residues long. The ends were cut back, 2 bases at V and 10 bases at J, with 9 bases in the middle. Germline CDR1 is SEHNR and CDR2 is FQNEAQ (reference sequence). The CDR3 sequence: CASSLREREQFF. In nucleotides, the CDR3 is TGTGCCAGCAGCTTAAGGGAAAGAGAGCAGTTCTTC.

V is TRBV19 and J is TRBJ1-2; 8 nucleotides align to TRBD1. The V and J ends lost 5 bases and 4 bases, in that order; junction bases with no gene match: 3. CDR1 and CDR2 (germline): LNHDA, SQIVND (reference sequence). This CDR3 spans 13 amino acids. Here the CDR3 DNA reads TGTGCCAGTAGTGAACAGGGGGGCTATGGCTACACCTTC. This gives the protein CASSEQGGYGYTF.

The rearrangement links TRBV3-1 (or the pseudogene TRBV3-2) to TRBJ2-2, with D possibly being TRBD2 (5 bases). CDR3 length equals 12 residues. V dropped 7 bases and J dropped 5 bases, with 8 bases sitting between them. Germline V CDR1 and CDR2: LGHDT, YNNKEL (reference sequence). The CDR3 protein is CASNRGTGELFF. CDR3 DNA: TGTGCCAGCAACCGGGGAACCGGGGAGCTGTTTTTT.

The chain is built from TRBV18 and TRBJ1-3; the D gene is possibly TRBD1 (6 bases). Trimming removed 3 bases at V and 0 bases at J, with 18 bases between. Germline-derived CDR1 and CDR2 are KGHSH and LQKENI. The CDR3 is 18 residues long. The DNA for the CDR3 is TGTGCCAGCTCACCCCGGGGGGCAGGGCCAAGCTCTGGAAACACCATATATTTT. Encoded protein: CASSPRGAGPSSGNTIYF.

CDR3: CASSWLAGKAYSEKLFF. The CDR3 nucleotides read TGTGCCAGCAGCTGGTTGGCAGGGAAGGCTTATTCTGAAAAACTGTTTTTT. V and J are TRBV7-9 and TRBJ1-4, with a tentative D call TRBD1 (5 bases). The CDR3 is 17 residues long. The germline CDR1 and CDR2 sequences are SEHNR and FQNEAQ (reference sequence). The V and J ends lost 4 bases and 7 bases respectively, with 22 bases between them.

The chain couples TRBV18 to TRBJ2-5; no clear D gene. Germline V gives CDR1 KGHSH, CDR2 LQKENI. This CDR3 has 16 residues. Trimming shortened V by 3 bases and J by 1 base, and 15 bases separated the two germline ends. The CDR3 DNA is TGTGCCAGCTCACCGGCCCTGCAGGCCGTCCAAGAGACCCAGTACTTC. Its translation: CASSPALQAVQETQYF. The full variable domain, its missing parts supplied by reference TRBV18 and TRBJ2-5, is NAGVMQNPRHLVRRRGQEARLRCSPMKGHSHVYWYRQLPEEGLKFMVYLQKENIIDESGMPKERFSAEFPKEGPSILRIQQVVRGDSAAYFCASSPALQAVQETQYFGPGTRLLVL.

The chain links TRBV5-5 to TRBJ2-5; 8 nucleotides agree with TRBD1. With V trimmed by 4 bases and J by 5 bases, 10 bases remained unmatched. Germline V lookup: CDR1 SGHKS, CDR2 YYEKEE (reference sequence). The CDR3 is 15 residues long. CDR3 region: CASSHRTGNRETQYF. The DNA of the CDR3 is TGTGCCAGCAGCCACCGGACAGGGAACCGGGAGACCCAGTACTTC.

The CDR3 loop reads CASSLALGQGRNEQFF. CDR3 nucleotide sequence: TGCGCCAGCAGCTTGGCCTTAGGACAGGGGCGCAATGAGCAGTTCTTC. The chain links TRBV5-1 to TRBJ2-1; 9 positions match TRBD1. CDR3 length equals 16 residues. Germline-derived CDR1 and CDR2 are SGHRS and YFSETQ. Germline trimming cut 0 bases from V and 6 bases from J; bases unmatched to any gene: 7.

The CDR3 region is CASSFEGARGNTIYF. The CDR3 DNA is TGTGCCAGCAGCTTTGAGGGGGCGCGAGGAAACACCATATATTTT. The chain is built from TRBV7-9 and TRBJ1-3, with 7 nucleotides matching TRBD1. Germline-derived CDR1 and CDR2 are SEHNR and FQNEAQ (reference sequence). The CDR3 covers 15 residues. J gave up 4 bases and V 3 bases, and 6 bases lay outside the gene matches.

This chain connects TRBV5-1 to TRBJ2-1, with D unclear. The V gene's germline CDR1 is SGHRS and CDR2 YFSETQ. The CDR3 is 14 amino acids. Deletions cut 0 bases from V and 0 bases from J, with 4 bases between. DNA of the CDR3: TGCGCCAGCAGCTTGGTGGGCTCCTACAATGAGCAGTTCTTC. Residues: CASSLVGSYNEQFF.

The chain is built from TRBV2 and TRBJ1-2; 8 bases map to TRBD1. This CDR3 has 15 amino acids. Trimming cost V 6 bases and J 8 bases; bases outside gene matches: 14. The V gene's germline CDR1 is SNHLY and CDR2 FYNNEI. This chain's CDR3 is CASRGLRTGNGGYTF. CDR3 bases: TGTGCCAGCAGAGGACTCAGGACAGGGAACGGGGGCTACACCTTC.